The next 10 T cell receptor beta chains were all read from a single sample in a study of technical replicates of blood from a few donors. Repertoires were generated with immunoSEQ multiplex PCR, while TCRdb's copy carries only in-frame clones and drops some. The repertoire includes tens of thousands of clones, less than 95% of them detected once, and roughly 0.25% sits in the top ten. Material for sequencing was T cells isolated from PBMCs. These receptors were taken from a human donor in good health.

The chain carries TRBV29-1 and TRBJ1-2, with D unresolved. The CDR3 is 12 residues long. V dropped 3 bases and J dropped 4 bases, with 9 bases sitting between them. Germline V CDR1 and CDR2: SQVTM, ANQGSEA. This CDR3 is CSVDYSRYGYTF. The CDR3 DNA reads TGCAGCGTTGATTACAGCCGCTATGGCTACACCTTC.

This chain's CDR3 is CASSLQSTDTQYF. For the CDR3, the DNA is TGTGCCAGCAGTTTACAGAGCACAGATACGCAGTATTTT. This chain uses TRBV28 with TRBJ2-3; no firm D call. Deletions cut 2 bases from V and 0 bases from J, with 3 bases between. Germline assignment: CDR1 MDHEN and CDR2 SYDVKM. CDR3 size: 13 residues.

The rearrangement links TRBV21-1 to TRBJ1-2; TRBD1, the table's D call, lacks a check against the DNA. TRBV21-1 is assigned pseudogene status. The CDR3 length is 19 residues. CDR3 bases: TGTGCCAGCAGCGCCTACAGGGGGAGGCTGCGGGTGGTAAACTATGGCTACACCTTC. This codes for CASSAYRGRLRVVNYGYTF.

The rearrangement links TRBV5-1 to TRBJ2-1, with D possibly TRBD1 on 5 matching bases. V lost 0 bases and J 3 bases, leaving 10 bases between the germline ends. The CDR3 totals 15 residues. Germline V gene data show CDR1 as SGHRS and CDR2 as YFSETQ. The CDR3 bases are TGCGCCAGCAGCTTGGAAGACAGAAACTACAATGAGCAGTTCTTC. Translation: CASSLEDRNYNEQFF.

The CDR3: CASSLIKGDQPQHF. CDR3 nucleotides: TGTGCCAGCAGTCTCATAAAAGGGGATCAGCCCCAGCATTTT. The rearrangement joins TRBV5-8 to TRBJ1-5; D might be TRBD1 (5 bases). Germline assignment: CDR1 SGHTS and CDR2 YDEGEE. The CDR3 has 14 residues. V gave up 5 bases and J gave up 5 bases, with 14 bases separating them.

This clone was counted once. This chain connects TRBV7-2 to TRBJ2-7; possibly TRBD1 for D (6 bases). The V end lost 4 bases, the J end lost 2 bases, and 15 bases lay between the germline ends. The CDR3 contains 15 residues. Germline V gene sequence: CDR1 SGHTA, CDR2 FQGNSA. The CDR3 is CASSSKGVATYEQYF. DNA for the CDR3: TGTGCCAGCAGCTCAAAGGGGGTGGCCACCTACGAGCAGTACTTC.

The J gene is TRBJ1-5, the V gene TRBV7-2; D is undetermined. The germline V gene has CDR1 SGHTA and CDR2 FQGNSA. The germline V and J ends were trimmed by 2 bases and 2 bases, with 10 bases remaining between them. The CDR3 runs 15 residues. CDR3 DNA sequence: TGTGCCAGCAGCTTAAATATGGCGGGCAATCAGCCCCAGCATTTT. Its translation is CASSLNMAGNQPQHF.

The J gene is TRBJ1-5, the V gene TRBV4-2, with TRBD1 as a possible D gene (6 bases). CDR1 is LGHNA and CDR2 is YNFKEQ in the germline V gene. The V end was cut by 1 base, the J end by 1 base, with 11 bases between. The CDR3 consists of 16 residues. The CDR3 here is CASSQAAGDSNQPQHF. The CDR3 nucleotides are TGTGCCAGCAGCCAAGCAGCAGGGGACAGCAATCAGCCCCAGCATTTT.

The genes are TRBV5-4 and TRBJ2-1; 7 bases align to TRBD2. This CDR3 spans 13 amino acids. Unmatched junction bases numbered 7, after V lost 5 bases and J lost 8 bases. Germline loops: CDR1 SGHNT, CDR2 YYREEE (reference sequence). The CDR3 loop is CASRGRASDEQFF. CDR3 DNA: TGTGCCAGCAGAGGGAGGGCCAGCGATGAGCAGTTCTTC.

The gene calls are TRBV27 and TRBJ2-7; 7 nucleotides align to TRBD1. Trimming at V came to 8 bases and at J to 4 bases, leaving 11 bases not matched to a gene. This CDR3 has 14 residues. Per germline, CDR1 MNHEY and CDR2 SMNVEV (reference sequence). The CDR3 nucleotides read TGTGCCAGCCGATTCGGGACAGAACCGTACGAGCAGTACTTC. This codes for CASRFGTEPYEQYF.